The 2 T cell receptor beta chains presented below share a single source sample, sequenced in a study of blood T cells in healthy people across ages. Alongside a J-beta primer mix, a sample-barcoded 5' primer served in a second PCR lasting roughly 7 to 11 cycles. TCRdb re-derived calls from the 5' RACE reads in MiXCR, one entry per CDR3 protein. This table holds 1.8 million or so distinct CDR3 sequences, around 40% found once. The sample taken for sequencing was blood. Source of these receptors: a human donor in good health.

There are a few counts of this clonotype. The V and J genes are TRBV9 and TRBJ2-3, with TRBD2 matching 8 bases. Germline CDR1 reads SGDLS; CDR2 reads YYNGEE. This CDR3 is 17 amino acids long. V was clipped by 2 bases and J by 2 bases; unmatched bases: 10. The CDR3 is CASSVTWRGDYTDTQYF. CDR3 in DNA: TGTGCCAGCAGCGTCACATGGCGGGGGGACTACACAGATACGCAGTATTTT.

About this clonotype itself: One junction end disagrees with the germline gene, perhaps due to a read error. The rearrangement uses TRBV11-2 and TRBJ1-1; D gene unclear. Germline CDR1 and CDR2: SGHAT and FQNNGV. This CDR3 comprises 15 residues. CDR3: CASSLDVGRGTEAFF. The DNA for the CDR3 is TGTGCCAGCAGCCTAGATGTCGGACGGGGCACTGAAGCTTTCTTT.